The 9 T cell receptor beta chains listed next were all sequenced from one sample in a study of CD4 T cells in relation to SARS-CoV-2 and coronaviruses. For these receptors, no antigen is known. CD4+ T cells from unexposed donors were obtained before the COVID-19 pandemic (2011-2018). The cells were cultured for approximately 10 days before CD4+ T cells were isolated. Here immunoSEQ multiplex PCR was the method, and the copy in TCRdb shows in-frame clones only, minus some. The repertoire consists of tens of thousands of clones, with 76% occurring once and the leading ten covering roughly 28%. The sample comprised CD4+ T cells from PBMCs, cultured in vitro. The receptors were sampled from a human donor in good health.

J is TRBJ2-7 and V is TRBV7-8, with D possibly being TRBD1 (5 bases). CDR3 length: 14 residues. Trimming pared 0 bases from V and 4 bases from J, leaving 10 bases between. Germline V gene sequence: CDR1 SGHVS, CDR2 FQNEAQ. The CDR3 bases are TGTGCCAGCAGCTTAGCGGCCCAGGGATACGAGCAGTACTTC. It translates to CASSLAAQGYEQYF. Based on the CDR3 plus reference TRBV7-8 and TRBJ2-7, the full variable domain is GAGVSQSPRYKVAKRGQDVALRCDPISGHVSLFWYQQALGQGPEFLTYFQNEAQLDKSGLPSDRFFAERPEGSVSTLKIQRTQQEDSAVYLCASSLAAQGYEQYFGPGTRLTVT.

DNA for the CDR3: TGTGCCAGCAGCTTATCGGGCCCCGGGGGGATCGGGGAGCTGTTTTTT. Protein sequence: CASSLSGPGGIGELFF. The chain recombines TRBV7-6 with TRBJ2-2; 7 bases are shared with TRBD2. This CDR3 has 16 amino acids. J was trimmed by 7 bases and V by 2 bases; bases with no gene match: 10. Per the germline V gene, CDR1 is SGHVS and CDR2 is FNYEAQ.

V usage is TRBV7-3 and J usage is TRBJ2-1, with 9 bases aligning to TRBD1. In germline, CDR1 is SGHTA, CDR2 FQGTGA. The trim removed 4 bases at V and 1 base at J, leaving 2 bases unmatched. CDR3 size: 15 residues. The chain's CDR3 is CASSSDRGSYNEQFF. CDR3 nucleotides: TGTGCCAGCAGCTCCGACAGGGGGTCCTACAATGAGCAGTTCTTC.

This clone came up a few times. The rearrangement links TRBV28 to TRBJ2-2; D ambiguous. Trimming took 0 bases from V and 0 from J, leaving 8 bases between them. The germline CDR1 and CDR2 sequences are MDHEN and SYDVKM. The CDR3 totals 16 residues. CDR3 bases: TGTGCCAGCAGTTTATGGACCGTCACGAACACCGGGGAGCTGTTTTTT. It codes for CASSLWTVTNTGELFF.

V usage is TRBV5-1 and J usage is TRBJ2-3; TRBD1 might be the D (7 bases). This CDR3 has 15 residues. Trimming pared 3 bases from V and 2 bases from J, leaving 13 bases between. Per the germline V gene, CDR1 is SGHRS and CDR2 is YFSETQ. CDR3 nucleotides: TGCGCCAGCAGCTCGGAGGGGGCTTTCACAGATACGCAGTATTTT. Its translation: CASSSEGAFTDTQYF.

The V call is TRBV2, the J call TRBJ2-7; TRBD2 matches 10 bases. The CDR3 has 14 amino acids. Germline V gene lookup returns CDR1 SNHLY and CDR2 FYNNEI. Trimming removed 7 bases from V and 4 bases from J; junction bases left unmatched: 7. CDR3 amino acids: CASNPRTSGYEQYF. The CDR3 coding sequence is TGTGCCAGCAACCCACGGACTAGCGGTTACGAGCAGTACTTC.

This clone appeared a few times. V and J are TRBV19 and TRBJ2-2; possibly TRBD2 for D (5 bases). The CDR3 sequence is 14 residues long. CDR1 is LNHDA and CDR2 is SQIVND in the germline V gene (reference sequence). The ends were cut back, 5 bases at V and 7 bases at J, with 14 bases in the middle. In nucleotides, the CDR3 is TGTGCCAGTAGTCTGCCAACGGGAAACGGGGAGCTGTTTTTT. Translation: CASSLPTGNGELFF.

The chain has TRBV27 and TRBJ2-3, with a possible D match to TRBD1 (5 bases). Germline V lookup: CDR1 MNHEY, CDR2 SMNVEV (reference sequence). Between the trimmed V and J ends, which lost 2 bases and 6 bases, there was a span of 15 bases. The CDR3 is made up of 15 amino acids. The CDR3 here is CASSLRQQAWDTQYF. CDR3 DNA: TGTGCCAGCAGTTTAAGACAACAGGCCTGGGATACGCAGTATTTT.

The chain joins TRBV6-6 to TRBJ1-1; no reliable D call. V was trimmed by 0 bases and J by 3 bases, leaving 11 bases between them. The CDR3 length is 15 residues. Germline CDR1 and CDR2: MNHNY and SVGAGI (reference sequence). CDR3 sequence: CASSYSLPGDTEAFF. The CDR3 DNA follows: TGTGCCAGCAGTTACTCGCTGCCCGGGGACACTGAAGCTTTCTTT.